The sequence of this TCR beta chain was determined in a study of blood T cell repertoires in COVID-19. Study in general: Researchers got acute and convalescent COVID-19 samples from the United States, Italy and Spain.

Using immunoSEQ multiplex PCR, the repertoire was profiled, and TCRdb retains in-frame clones only, with some absent. This table has 80,000 to 100,000 clones, 78% appearing once. This CDR3 region has 11 residues. V was cut by 7 bases and J by 11 bases, with 12 bases left in between. In germline, CDR1 is SNHLY, CDR2 FYNNEI. The sequenced sample was peripheral blood. The sequence was collected from a human donor in a cohort sampled during active COVID-19. The chain has TRBV2 and TRBJ1-5; no clear D gene. The CDR3 here is CASTEGLAQHF. Here the CDR3 DNA reads TGTGCCAGCACCGAGGGCCTGGCCCAGCATTTT. The full variable domain, completed using reference TRBV2 and TRBJ1-5, is EPEVTQTPSHQVTQMGQEVILRCVPISNHLYFYWYRQILGQKVEFLVSFYNNEISEKSEIFDDQFSVERPDGSNFTLKIRSTKLEDSAMYFCASTEGLAQHFGDGTRLSIL.